Given below is one TCR beta chain in context. This specimen comes from a study of blood T cell repertoires in COVID-19. Repertoires were generated with immunoSEQ multiplex PCR, while TCRdb's copy carries only in-frame clones and drops some. The sample yields over 60,000 clones, 86% seen once. The CDR3 loop spans 16 amino acids. Trimming removed 5 bases from V and 2 bases from J; junction bases left unmatched: 9. Germline CDR1 and CDR2: SEHNR and FQNEAQ (reference sequence). Sequences were obtained from peripheral blood. The TCR comes from a man aged 35 to 55 with acute or convalescent COVID-19. V and J are TRBV7-9 and TRBJ2-5, with 9 nucleotides matching TRBD1. CDR3 DNA: TGTGCCAGCAGCGTAACCGGGACAGGGACTCAAGAGACCCAGTACTTC. Translating it yields CASSVTGTGTQETQYF. Variable domain in full (rest from reference TRBV7-9 and TRBJ2-5): DTGVSQNPRHKITKRGQNVTFRCDPISEHNRLYWYRQTLGQGPEFLTYFQNEAQLEKSRLLSDRFSAERPKGSFSTLEIQRTEQGDSAMYLCASSVTGTGTQETQYFGPGTRLLVL.